This T cell receptor beta chain was sequenced during a study of CD8 T cells in Susac syndrome. Whole-study context: Among sequenced Susac syndrome patients, over 5 had active disease and under ten were in remission.

A quantity of about 0.45 to 1 ug RNA underwent reverse transcription using random hexamers. Across 54 Vbeta and 13 Jbeta, TCR beta CDR3 was amplified with immunoSEQ multiplex PCR. In TCRdb, the immunoSEQ multiplex PCR reads were re-called with MiXCR into one record per CDR3 protein. This table has 150,000 to 200,000 distinct CDR3 sequences, around 90% appearing once. High-throughput TCR beta sequencing covered peripheral CD8+ and CD4+ T cells. FACS enriched CD8+ TEMRA cells, while bulk CD8+ and CD4+ were negatively isolated. Germline-derived CDR1 and CDR2 are GTSNPN and SVGIG (reference sequence). Trimming cost V 2 bases and J 6 bases; bases outside gene matches: 7. The length of the CDR3 is 15 residues.

The receptor was isolated from a human donor with Susac syndrome. Sequenced material: CD4+ T cells from PBMCs. This chain uses TRBV30 with TRBJ1-3; 10 bases agree with TRBD1. The chain's CDR3 is CAWSLPGTGVNTIYF. The CDR3 DNA is TGTGCCTGGAGTCTACCTGGGACAGGGGTAAACACCATATATTTT.